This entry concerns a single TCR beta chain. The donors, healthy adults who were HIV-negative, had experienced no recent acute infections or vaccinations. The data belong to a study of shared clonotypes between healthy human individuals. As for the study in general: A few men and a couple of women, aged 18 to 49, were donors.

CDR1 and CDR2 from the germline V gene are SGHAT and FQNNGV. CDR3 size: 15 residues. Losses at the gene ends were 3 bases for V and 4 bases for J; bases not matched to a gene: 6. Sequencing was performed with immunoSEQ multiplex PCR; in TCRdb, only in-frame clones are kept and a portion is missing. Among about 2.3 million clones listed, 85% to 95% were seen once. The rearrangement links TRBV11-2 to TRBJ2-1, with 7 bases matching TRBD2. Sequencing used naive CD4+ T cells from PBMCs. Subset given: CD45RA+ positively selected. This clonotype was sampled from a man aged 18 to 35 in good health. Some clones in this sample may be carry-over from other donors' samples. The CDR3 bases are TGTGCCAGCAGCTTTTTCCAGCGGGGATACAATGAGCAGTTCTTC. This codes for CASSFFQRGYNEQFF.